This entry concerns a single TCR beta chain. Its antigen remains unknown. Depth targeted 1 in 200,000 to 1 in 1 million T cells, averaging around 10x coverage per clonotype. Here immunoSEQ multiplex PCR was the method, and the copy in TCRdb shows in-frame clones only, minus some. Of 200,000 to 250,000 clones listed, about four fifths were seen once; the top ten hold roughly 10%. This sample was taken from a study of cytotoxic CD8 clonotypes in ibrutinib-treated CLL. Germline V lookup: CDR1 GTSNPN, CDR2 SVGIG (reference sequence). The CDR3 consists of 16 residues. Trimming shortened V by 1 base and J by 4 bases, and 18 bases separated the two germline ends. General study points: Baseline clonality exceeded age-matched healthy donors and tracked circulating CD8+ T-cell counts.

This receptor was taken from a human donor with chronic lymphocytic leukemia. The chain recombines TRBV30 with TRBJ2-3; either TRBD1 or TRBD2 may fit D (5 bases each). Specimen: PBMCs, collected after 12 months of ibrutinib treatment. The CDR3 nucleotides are TGTGCCTGGAGTGATAGCGCGGCTCTGGGGGCAGATACGCAGTATTTT. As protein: CAWSDSAALGADTQYF.